This record concerns one TCR beta chain sequence. This entry comes from a study of blood T cell repertoires in COVID-19. The table came from immunoSEQ multiplex PCR; TCRdb's copy has only in-frame clones and leaves some out. The table lists roughly 380,000 clones, about 88% of them singletons. V trimming: 4 bases; J trimming: 2 bases; junction bases outside the gene matches: 9. CDR3 length: 16 amino acids. Germline CDR1 is MNHEY and CDR2 is SMNVEV (reference sequence). This chain connects TRBV27 to TRBJ2-3; 7 bases fit TRBD1. The receptor comes from a woman aged 40 to 50 with COVID-19, enrolled during active disease. The specimen was peripheral blood. The CDR3 here is CASSSYRGGTTDTQYF. CDR3 nucleotides: TGTGCCAGCAGTTCCTACAGGGGCGGTACCACAGATACGCAGTATTTT.